The 5 T cell receptor beta chains presented below share a single source sample, sequenced in a study of Graves' ophthalmopathy and Graves' hyperthyroidism. Transcripts of RNA were the source for amplifying TCR beta CDR3 regions. HTBI primers served in a first-round RT-PCR, which a second-round multiplex PCR followed. TCRdb re-called the multiplex PCR reads through MiXCR, storing one row per CDR3 protein. Seen here are about 1.2 million distinct CDR3 sequences, about two fifths observed once, and the top ten hold around 10%. Specimen: peripheral blood or thyroid tissue (not recorded which). These receptors were obtained from an adult man with Graves' hyperthyroidism.

Ten or more counts support this clonotype. The chain couples TRBV29-1 to TRBJ2-5, with 7 bases that match TRBD1. Germline-derived CDR1 and CDR2 are SQVTM and ANQGSEA. V was pared by 6 bases and J by 4 bases, with 8 bases of the junction left unmatched. The CDR3 length is 13 residues. The CDR3 DNA reads TGCAGCGTCCTACAGGGGAGCCTAGAGACCCAGTACTTC. Protein: CSVLQGSLETQYF.

This chain links TRBV7-8 with TRBJ2-7, with 12 bases lining up with TRBD2. CDR3 length: 17 amino acids. Losses at the gene ends were 5 bases for V and 0 bases for J; bases not matched to a gene: 8. The germline V gene encodes CDR1 SGHVS and CDR2 FQNEAQ. CDR3: CASSHGTSGPSSYEQYF. The CDR3 DNA is TGTGCCAGCAGCCACGGGACTAGCGGGCCGAGCTCCTACGAGCAGTACTTC.

The chain is built from TRBV12-3 or TRBV12-4 and TRBJ2-5, with D tentatively TRBD2 (5 bases). V gave up 2 bases and J gave up 4 bases, with 11 bases separating them. This CDR3 comprises 14 residues. This CDR3 reads CASSLRGIPETQYF. The CDR3 coding sequence is TGTGCCAGCAGTTTACGGGGTATCCCAGAGACCCAGTACTTC.

Comment on this clonotype: This sequence may be a read error, since a much larger clone differs from it by one base. The rearrangement links TRBV19 to TRBJ1-1, with D tentatively TRBD1 (6 bases). Germline V lookup: CDR1 LNHDA, CDR2 SQIVND (reference sequence). The CDR3 sequence is 15 residues long. The CDR3 coding sequence is TGTGCCAATAGTATAGGGGGGGGAGCGAACACTGAAGCTTTCTTT. This translates into CANSIGGGANTEAFF.

The V and J genes are TRBV10-3 and TRBJ2-3; the D call may be TRBD1 or TRBD2 (5 bases each). Per germline, CDR1 ENHRY and CDR2 SYGVKD. This CDR3 spans 13 amino acids. Trimming took 2 bases from V and 7 from J, leaving 10 bases between them. CDR3: CAISEGDPHTQYF. The CDR3 DNA sequence: TGTGCCATCAGTGAGGGGGACCCCCATACGCAGTATTTT.